The subject of this entry is one TCR beta chain. Its antigen is not identified. Prior autoimmune disease or systemic immunosuppression barred patients. The record originates from a study of OX40 agonist ivuxolimab in advanced cancers. At the level of the study: Patients in the trial were receiving intravenous ivuxolimab every 2 weeks, at doses of 0.01 to 10 mg/kg. General study points: Some nonresponders additionally presented with little normalized T-cell clonal expansion. More expanded clones were found, on average, in CD8+ than in CD4+ T cells.

Sequencing was performed with immunoSEQ multiplex PCR; in TCRdb, only in-frame clones are kept and a portion is missing. This sample has 60,000 to 75,000 clones, with about 85% found just once. CDR1 is SGHRS, CDR2 YFSETQ, per germline. The V and J ends lost 4 bases and 0 bases, in that order; junction bases with no gene match: 3. CDR3 length: 15 amino acids. The specimen was CD4+ or CD8+ T cells sorted from blood, collected in a trial of the OX40 agonist ivuxolimab. V gene TRBV5-1 combines with J gene TRBJ2-3; 9 bases are shared with TRBD1. This receptor was taken from an adult with an advanced solid tumor such as melanoma, head and neck, liver or kidney cancer. The CDR3 nucleotides read TGCGCCAGCAGCACTGGACAGGGGAGCACAGATACGCAGTATTTT. It specifies CASSTGQGSTDTQYF. The full variable domain, completed using reference TRBV5-1 and TRBJ2-3, is KAGVTQTPRYLIKTRGQQVTLSCSPISGHRSVSWYQQTPGQGLQFLFEYFSETQRNKGNFPGRFSGRQFSNSRSEMNVSTLELGDSALYLCASSTGQGSTDTQYFGPGTRLTVL.